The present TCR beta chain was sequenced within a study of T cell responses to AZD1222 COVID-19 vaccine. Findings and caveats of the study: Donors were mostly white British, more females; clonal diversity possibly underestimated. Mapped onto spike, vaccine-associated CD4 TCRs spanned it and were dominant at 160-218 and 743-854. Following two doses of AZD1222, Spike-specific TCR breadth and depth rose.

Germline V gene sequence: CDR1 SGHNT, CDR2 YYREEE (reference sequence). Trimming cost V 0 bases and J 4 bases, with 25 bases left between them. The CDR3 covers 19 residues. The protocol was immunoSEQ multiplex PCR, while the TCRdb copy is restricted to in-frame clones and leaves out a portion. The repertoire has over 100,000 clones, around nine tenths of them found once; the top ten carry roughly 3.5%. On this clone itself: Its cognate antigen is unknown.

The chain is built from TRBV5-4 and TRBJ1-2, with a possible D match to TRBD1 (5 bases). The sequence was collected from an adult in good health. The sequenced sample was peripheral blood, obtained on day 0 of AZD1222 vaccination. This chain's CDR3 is CASSLGPGRPASDPYGYTF. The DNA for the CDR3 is TGTGCCAGCAGCTTGGGACCGGGACGGCCCGCAAGTGACCCCTATGGCTACACCTTC.